The subject of this entry is one TCR beta chain. What it binds is not known. The data stem from a study of glioma-infiltrating T cells. Study outcomes and limitations: Only very few CDR3 sequences appeared in both tissue and blood. Non-neoplastic patients had below-expected tissue-blood divergence, while all gliomas exceeded expectation.

The iRepertoire nested amplicon-rescue multiplex PCR amplified TCR alpha and beta CDR3s from RNA. Tissue mRNA or PBMC total RNA, roughly 100-400 ng, went into one-step reverse transcription and amplification. TCRdb independently ran MiXCR on the multiplex PCR reads; one entry per CDR3 protein. The profile shows over 100,000 distinct CDR3 sequences, less than 30% of them singletons. V shed 2 bases and J shed 8 bases, with 15 bases lying between them. Germline V lookup: CDR1 SGHTA, CDR2 FQGNSA. The CDR3 runs to 14 residues. The TCR was taken from a human donor with low-grade glioma or glioblastoma, undergoing nonglioma brain surgery, or in good health (not recorded which). The V call is TRBV7-2, the J call TRBJ2-5; D is possibly TRBD1 (6 bases). The sequencing input was glioma tissue, nonneoplastic brain tissue, or PBMCs (not recorded which). CDR3 in DNA: TGTGCCAGCAGCTTAAGTAGGGGGACGGATACCCAGTACTTC. Protein: CASSLSRGTDTQYF.